This T cell receptor (beta chain) was captured by sequencing in a study of shared clonotypes between healthy human individuals. Findings and limits, study-wide: Estimated clonotype richness was generally higher in naive than memory subsets.

Per germline, CDR1 SGHTA and CDR2 FQGTGA. CDR3 size: 14 residues. V gave up 0 bases and J gave up 1 base, with 4 bases separating them. With respect to this clone: Its antigen is as yet unknown.

Sequencing was performed with immunoSEQ multiplex PCR; in TCRdb, only in-frame clones are kept and a portion is missing. The sample lists some 600,000 clones, 96% seen once, with roughly 0.1% in the top ten. The naive CD8 subset, CD45RO-negative cells positively selected for CCR7, excluded terminally differentiated effector memory CD45RA+ cells. The sequenced sample was naive CD8+ T cells sorted from blood. This clonotype was sampled from a woman aged 30 to 39 in good health. The chain employs TRBV7-3 and TRBJ1-3; D gene ambiguous. The CDR3 reads CASSLTGSGNTIYF. The CDR3 bases are TGTGCCAGCAGCTTAACGGGTTCTGGAAACACCATATATTTT.